This is a list of T cell receptor beta chains from one sample in a study of OX40 agonist ivuxolimab in advanced cancers. The table came from immunoSEQ multiplex PCR; TCRdb's copy has only in-frame clones and leaves some out. The sample gives about 7,900 clones, about 90% of which show up once; 25% to 35% is in the top ten. The sequences come from CD4+ or CD8+ T cells sorted from blood, collected in a trial of the OX40 agonist ivuxolimab. These TCRs come from an adult with an advanced solid tumor such as melanoma, head and neck, liver or kidney cancer. The CDR3 runs from the conserved cysteine through the conserved F or W. Each record gives: V gene, CDR3 protein.

TRBV9 | CASSVAGFSYEQYF
TRBV18 | CASSSGLSPEQYF
TRBV9 | CASSPYRIGKYGYTF
TRBV10-3 | CAISDVFGAQEGSEQYF
TRBV30 | CAWSVQDDQPQHF
TRBV19 | CAQDTQYF
TRBV28 | CASSLSGRIYEQYF
TRBV28 | CASSLDRINTEAFF
TRBV11-2 | CASSLGQSNQPQHF
TRBV4-1 | CASSQGQGVLGELFF
TRBV12-5 | CASVSQGGPLLGGELFF
TRBV5-1 | CASSTWTDTYEQYF
TRBV4-1 | CASSQEPTQGAETEAFF
TRBV2 | CAIAAFSGSVDTDTQYF
TRBV5-5 | CASSWGEGTDTQYF
TRBV2 | CARKPIGQSSTDTQYF
TRBV6-1 | CASSGGAFF
TRBV5-6 | CASSFQWGGNQPQHF
TRBV4-1 | CASSQVGKDYEQYF
TRBV6-4 | CASSQLAGGPLNEQFF
TRBV28 | CASSLFGLGSRTQPQHF
TRBV5-5 | CASSPDREGMYF
TRBV6-5 | CASSSGTGISYEQYF
TRBV11-2 | CASSPGTEAFF
TRBV28 | CASSLTRTRYHEQFF
TRBV4-1 | CASSQDRGWNEQYF
TRBV11-3 | CASSLVLGGLNEQFF
TRBV6-4 | CASSDGVAGVDTQYF
TRBV6-5 | CASSMDGSYYNEQFF